The following is a T cell receptor (beta chain) sequence with its context. Only in-frame clones appear in the TCRdb table, and some are missing; sequencing was by immunoSEQ multiplex PCR. The profile shows over 55,000 clones, more than 75% of them singletons. This CDR3 is built from 16 residues. With 3 bases removed from V and 3 bases from J, the gap between germline ends came to 12 bases. Germline-derived CDR1 and CDR2 are SGHAT and FQNNGV. These data originate in a study of blood T cell repertoires in COVID-19. V and J are TRBV11-2 and TRBJ1-6, with D perhaps TRBD1 (5 bases). This TCR derives from a human donor in a cohort sampled during active COVID-19. Sequenced material: peripheral blood. The CDR3 DNA reads as TGTGCCAGCAGCTTTCAGAGCAGGGACTATAATTCACCCCTCCACTTT. This sequence encodes CASSFQSRDYNSPLHF.